A single sample gave rise to the 5 T cell receptor beta chains below, sequenced in a study of T cell repertoires in cytomegalovirus infection. Which antigens these TCRs recognize remains unknown. TCRdb reprocessed the reads via MiXCR and lists one record per CDR3 protein. The sample holds some 500,000 distinct CDR3 sequences, roughly a third seen once. Material: cultured PBMCs, obtained from culture after CMV antigen stimulation. The receptor source for this set is a human donor in good health (CMV status not recorded). Some clones in this sample may be carry-over from other donors' samples.

This sequence joins TRBV6-1 and TRBJ2-5, with no clear D. There are 15 residues in the CDR3. V lost 6 bases to trimming and J lost 5 bases, with 19 bases between them. Germline CDR1 and CDR2: MNHNS and SASEGT. The CDR3, as DNA: TGTGCCAGCAGGGAAACCACCCCCCGGCAGGAGACCCAGTACTTC. Translation gives CASRETTPRQETQYF.

This chain connects TRBV28 to TRBJ2-7, with D uncertain. Germline CDR1 reads MDHEN; CDR2 reads SYDVKM. CDR3 size: 12 residues. Between the trimmed V and J ends, which lost 2 bases and 6 bases, there was a span of 8 bases. DNA of the CDR3: TGTGCCAGCAGTTTAGGGTTTGGCGAGCAGTACTTC. It yields the protein CASSLGFGEQYF.

This clonotype came up a few times. The chain carries TRBV7-9 and TRBJ2-4, with D perhaps given as TRBD1 or TRBD2 (6 bases each). Germline lookup yields CDR1 SEHNR and CDR2 FQNEAQ (reference sequence). Trimming took 5 bases from V and 8 from J, leaving 16 bases between them. The CDR3 has 14 amino acids. This CDR3 is CASSTRGGRDIQYF. CDR3 bases: TGTGCCAGCAGCACTCGAGGGGGGCGTGACATTCAGTACTTC.

J is TRBJ2-7 and V is TRBV18; 13 positions agree with TRBD2. This CDR3 has 15 residues. Germline loops: CDR1 KGHSH, CDR2 LQKENI. V gave up 3 bases and J gave up 5 bases; unmatched junction bases: 4. The CDR3 nucleotides are TGTGCCAGCTCACCGGCGGGACTAGCGGGGCACGAGCAGTACTTC. Translation gives CASSPAGLAGHEQYF.

V is TRBV5-4 and J is TRBJ1-1, with D uncertain. With 4 bases removed from V and 2 bases from J, the gap between germline ends came to 12 bases. CDR1 is SGHNT and CDR2 is YYREEE in the germline V gene (reference sequence). This CDR3 has 14 residues. The CDR3 protein is CASSPDGPNTEAFF. The CDR3 coding sequence is TGTGCCAGCAGCCCGGACGGCCCTAACACTGAAGCTTTCTTT.